The 21 T cell receptor beta chains in this list originate from one sample, sequenced in a study of read filtering for tumor transcriptome and immune sequencing. The library was built from around 0.4 ug RNA with molecular barcoded adaptors for alpha/delta and beta/gamma chains. TCRdb reanalysed the reads using MiXCR and keeps one entry per CDR3 protein. The data contain around 140,000 distinct CDR3 sequences, roughly 13% of them singletons. The specimen sequenced was a population of CD138-negative cells sorted from bone marrow. All receptors come from a donor aged 40 or older with multiple myeloma.

This clonotype was recorded many times. This sequence joins TRBV5-4 and TRBJ2-1; 12 nucleotides agree with TRBD1. CDR1 and CDR2 from the germline V gene are SGHNT and YYREEE (reference sequence). This CDR3 comprises 15 residues. Unmatched junction bases numbered 5, after V lost 2 bases and J lost 8 bases. This CDR3 reads CASSFPGTGGYEQFF. In DNA, the CDR3 is TGTGCCAGCAGCTTTCCCGGGACAGGGGGCTATGAGCAGTTCTTC.

The chain recombines TRBV19 with TRBJ1-5; TRBD1 agrees at 7 bases. Looked up from germline, CDR1 is LNHDA and CDR2 is SQIVND (reference sequence). This CDR3 region has 15 residues. Germline trimming cut 1 base from V and 1 base from J; bases unmatched to any gene: 1. The CDR3 region is CASSIGGQSNQPQHF. CDR3 coding DNA: TGTGCCAGTAGTATAGGGGGACAGAGCAATCAGCCCCAGCATTTT. The complete variable domain, with remaining parts taken from reference TRBV19 and TRBJ1-5, reads DGGITQSPKYLFRKEGQNVTLSCEQNLNHDAMYWYRQDPGQGLRLIYYSQIVNDFQKGDIAEGYSVSREKKESFPLTVTSAQKNPTAFYLCASSIGGQSNQPQHFGDGTRLSIL.

Worth noting for this clonotype: One base away lies a much larger clone, so this may be a sequencing read error. V is TRBV7-8 and J is TRBJ2-3; unclear D gene. Germline V CDR1 and CDR2: SGHVS, FQNEAQ. The CDR3 spans 15 residues. CDR3 region: CAGSSEGYYTDTQYF. CDR3 sequence (DNA): TGTGCCGGCAGCTCCGAAGGGTACTACACAGATACGCAGTATTTT.

This clonotype was seen at least ten times. CDR3 residues: CASSLSSTGELFF. For the CDR3, the DNA is TGTGCCAGCAGCCTTTCTTCCACCGGGGAGCTGTTTTTT. The V and J genes are TRBV7-9 and TRBJ2-2; the D is unclear. The CDR3 contains 13 residues. The germline gives CDR1 SEHNR, CDR2 FQNEAQ (reference sequence). V was shortened by 5 bases and J by 4 bases, with 8 bases between the two germline ends.

About this clonotype itself: This could be a read error, since a much larger clone is one nucleotide away. This chain connects TRBV5-4 to TRBJ2-7; D is ambiguous. This CDR3 has 11 residues. Trimming stripped 4 bases from V and 2 bases from J, with 4 bases between. Looked up from germline, CDR1 is SGHNT and CDR2 is YYREEE (reference sequence). The CDR3 DNA sequence: TGTGCCAGCAGCGTGGCCTACGAGCAGTACTTC. This gives the protein CASSVAYEQYF.

This clonotype was seen many times. This chain links TRBV7-9 with TRBJ1-5; D call uncertain. The V gene lost 5 bases and the J gene lost 3 bases, with 11 bases spanning the gap. The CDR3 is 14 residues long. CDR1 and CDR2 (germline): SEHNR, FQNEAQ (reference sequence). CDR3 protein: CASSTAQHNQPQHF. In nucleotides, the CDR3 is TGTGCCAGCAGCACAGCACAACACAATCAGCCCCAGCATTTT.

There are many counts of this clonotype. The chain links TRBV12-3 or TRBV12-4 to TRBJ1-1; D is possibly TRBD1 (6 bases). The CDR3 has 15 amino acids. V lost 7 bases to trimming and J lost 1 base, with 16 bases between them. CDR3 nucleotides: TGTGCCAGCAACCGGGCGGGGGCAGGGAACACTGAAGCTTTCTTT. Translation gives CASNRAGAGNTEAFF.

A word on this clonotype: Mismatch with germline at one junction end may stem from a read error. The chain couples TRBV20-1 to TRBJ2-2; no clear D gene. The germline V gene has CDR1 DFQATT and CDR2 SNEGSKA (reference sequence). The CDR3 has 12 amino acids. The CDR3 DNA is TGCGGTGCTAGACCGAACACCGGGGAGCTGTTTTTT. This encodes CGARPNTGELFF.

This clonotype was detected ten times or more. The rearrangement links TRBV15 to TRBJ1-1; D gene unclear. This CDR3 is built from 14 residues. The germline gives CDR1 LNHNV, CDR2 YYDKDF (reference sequence). V lost 4 bases and J lost 1, with 10 bases in between. The CDR3 loop is CATSTNTGNTEAFF. The CDR3 coding sequence is TGTGCCACCAGCACAAATACCGGGAACACTGAAGCTTTCTTT.

This clonotype showed up many times. V and J are TRBV5-1 and TRBJ2-5; D perhaps matches TRBD2 (5 bases). This CDR3 has 13 amino acids. Germline V CDR1 and CDR2: SGHRS, YFSETQ. With 4 bases removed from V and 2 bases from J, the gap between germline ends came to 9 bases. The CDR3 DNA follows: TGCGCCAGCAGCGGCGGGCCTCAAGAGACCCAGTACTTC. Translated: CASSGGPQETQYF.

The table lists this clonotype with many counts. The chain carries TRBV5-1 and TRBJ2-1; no reliable D call. Germline values: CDR1 SGHRS, CDR2 YFSETQ. Trimming took 4 bases from V and 1 from J, leaving 12 bases between them. The CDR3 is 15 residues long. The chain's CDR3 is CASSLDGESYNEQFF. DNA of the CDR3: TGCGCCAGCAGCCTAGATGGTGAATCCTACAATGAGCAGTTCTTC.

This clonotype was recorded only once. Just one base apart from a much larger clone, this may be a read error. V and J are TRBV5-1 and TRBJ1-1, with D perhaps matching TRBD1 (5 bases). CDR1 is SGHRS and CDR2 is YFSETQ in the germline V gene. V lost 3 bases and J lost 11, with 20 bases in between. The CDR3 has 14 residues. The CDR3 reads CASSSPTRQSDAFF. The CDR3 bases are TGCGCCAGCAGCTCCCCCACCCGACAGAGCGACGCTTTCTTT.

A note on this clonotype: This could be a read error, since a much larger clone is one nucleotide away. This chain connects TRBV7-6 to TRBJ1-5, with a possible D match to TRBD1 (6 bases). The ends were cut back, 6 bases at V and 2 bases at J, with 14 bases in the middle. CDR1 is SGHVS, CDR2 FNYEAQ, per germline. The CDR3 has 15 residues. The chain's CDR3 is CASRGGGGGNQPQHF. In DNA form, the CDR3 reads TGTGCCAGCAGGGGTGGGGGCGGAGGCAATCAGCCCCAGCATTTT.

In its sample, this clonotype was seen a few times. The chain has TRBV20-1 and TRBJ2-3, with D unclear. The CDR3 totals 11 residues. Between the trimmed V and J ends, which lost 6 bases and 6 bases, there was a span of 10 bases. CDR1 DFQATT and CDR2 SNEGSKA come from the germline V gene (reference sequence). The CDR3 DNA follows: TGCAGTGCGGAAAGTCGGGATACGCAGTATTTT. The encoded protein is CSAESRDTQYF.

This clonotype was found many times. V usage is TRBV2 and J usage is TRBJ2-3; D may be TRBD1 or TRBD2 (5 bases each). Trimming took off 5 bases at V and 0 bases at J, with 6 bases between the two ends. The CDR3 is 13 amino acids. Germline V gene data show CDR1 as SNHLY and CDR2 as FYNNEI. CDR3 nucleotides: TGTGCCAGCAGTCGGGACAGCACAGATACGCAGTATTTT. Its translation is CASSRDSTDTQYF.

Regarding this clonotype: One base away lies a much larger clone, so this may be a sequencing read error. The J gene is TRBJ1-2, the V gene TRBV4-1, with 7 bases matching TRBD1. Germline assignment: CDR1 MGHRA and CDR2 YSYEKL. The CDR3 sequence is 15 residues long. The CDR3 DNA reads TGCACCAGCAGCCAAGACAGACAGGGTAACTATGGCTACACCTTC. This gives the protein CTSSQDRQGNYGYTF.

V and J are TRBV4-1 and TRBJ1-2; D not resolved. The germline V gene has CDR1 MGHRA and CDR2 YSYEKL. The germline V and J ends were trimmed by 4 bases and 5 bases, with 17 bases remaining between them. This CDR3 spans 15 amino acids. Here the CDR3 reads CASSPRTAQTYGYTF. CDR3 coding DNA: TGCGCCAGCAGCCCACGGACCGCCCAGACATATGGCTACACCTTC.

This clonotype was counted at least ten times. The V call is TRBV5-6, the J call TRBJ1-3; D remains ambiguous. Germline CDR1 is SGHDT and CDR2 is YYEEEE. The ends were cut back, 0 bases at V and 4 bases at J, with 8 bases in the middle. The CDR3 runs 14 residues. CDR3 in amino acids: CASSLDLTGNTIYF. The CDR3 DNA follows: TGTGCCAGCAGCTTGGATCTAACGGGAAACACCATATATTTT.

At least ten counts were recorded for this clonotype. This sequence joins TRBV29-1 and TRBJ2-2; TRBD2 agrees at 7 bases. The V gene's germline CDR1 is SQVTM and CDR2 ANQGSEA. This CDR3 is 12 amino acids long. CDR3 sequence reads: CGGDYNTGELFF. In DNA, the CDR3 is TGCGGGGGGGATTACAACACCGGGGAGCTGTTTTTT.

This clonotype has a single count. A far larger clone differs by one base, so this is likely a read error. The chain couples TRBV5-8 to TRBJ2-1; 14 bases line up with TRBD2. The CDR3 is made up of 16 amino acids. CDR1 is SGHTS and CDR2 is YDEGEE in the germline V gene. DNA for the CDR3: TGTGCCAGCAGCTTAGACCGACTAGCGGGAGGGGTTGAGCAGCTCTTC. The encoded protein is CASSLDRLAGGVEQLF.

Regarding this clonotype: An end of the junction differs from the germline gene, which may be a read error. The chain employs TRBV5-8 and TRBJ2-1; no clear D gene. This CDR3 is built from 15 residues. Germline CDR1 SGHTS, CDR2 YDEGEE. CDR3 sequence reads: CASSFLYSSYNEQLF. CDR3 sequence (DNA): TGTGCCAGCAGCTTCCTGTACAGCTCCTACAATGAGCAGTTGTTC.